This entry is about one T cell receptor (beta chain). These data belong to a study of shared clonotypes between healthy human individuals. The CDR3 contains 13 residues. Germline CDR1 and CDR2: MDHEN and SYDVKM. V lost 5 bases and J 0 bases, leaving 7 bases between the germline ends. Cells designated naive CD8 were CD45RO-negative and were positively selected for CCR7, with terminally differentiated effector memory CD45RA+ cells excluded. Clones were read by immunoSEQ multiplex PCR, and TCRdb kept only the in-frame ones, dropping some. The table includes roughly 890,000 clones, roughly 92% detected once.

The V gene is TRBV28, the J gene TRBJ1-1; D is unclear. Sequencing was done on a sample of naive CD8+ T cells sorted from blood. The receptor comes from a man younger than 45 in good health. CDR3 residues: CASSRTVNTEAFF. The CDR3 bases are TGTGCCAGCAGTCGCACAGTGAACACTGAAGCTTTCTTT.